One sample yielded the 24 T cell receptor beta chains listed below, sequenced in a study of blood T cell repertoires in COVID-19. Generated by immunoSEQ multiplex PCR, the TCRdb table keeps only in-frame clones and is missing some. Here the sample spans roughly 250,000 clones, around nine tenths being singletons. Material for sequencing was peripheral blood. Every receptor here comes from a man between 25 and 39 years old with acute or convalescent COVID-19.

V and J are TRBV25-1 and TRBJ1-2, with a possible D match to TRBD1 (5 bases). V was shortened by 7 bases and J by 7 bases, with 13 bases between the two germline ends. The length of the CDR3 is 12 residues. In germline, CDR1 is MGHDK, CDR2 SYGVNS. Written as DNA, the CDR3 is TGTGCCAGCACCCGAGTGGGGGGTGGCTACACCTTC. Translated, it gives CASTRVGGGYTF.

The chain uses TRBV10-1 and TRBJ2-1; TRBD1 matches 8 bases. Germline CDR1 WNHNN, CDR2 SYGVQD (reference sequence). Trimming cost V 5 bases and J 10 bases; bases outside gene matches: 4. The CDR3 has 12 amino acids. The CDR3 region has the DNA TGCGCCAGCAGTCCGACAGGGGCGGAGCAGTTCTTC. As protein: CASSPTGAEQFF.

The count of this clone is one. This sequence joins TRBV14 and TRBJ2-3, with 8 bases lining up with TRBD1. V was pared by 4 bases and J by 7 bases, with 16 bases of the junction left unmatched. The CDR3 spans 17 residues. Germline V gene data show CDR1 as SGHDN and CDR2 as FVKESK. The CDR3 loop reads CASSPLLGQEIPNTQYF. DNA for the CDR3: TGTGCCAGCAGCCCCCTTCTGGGACAGGAAATTCCGAATACGCAGTATTTT. The full variable domain, with the rest looked up from reference TRBV14 and TRBJ2-3, is EAGVTQFPSHSVIEKGQTVTLRCDPISGHDNLYWYRRVMGKEIKFLLHFVKESKQDESGMPNNRFLAERTGGTYSTLKVQPAELEDSGVYFCASSPLLGQEIPNTQYFGPGTRLTVL.

The chain uses TRBV11-3 and TRBJ2-1; D is possibly TRBD2 (5 bases). Germline values: CDR1 SGHNT, CDR2 YENEEA. Trimming took off 5 bases at V and 15 bases at J, with 17 bases between the two ends. The length of the CDR3 is 12 residues. In DNA, the CDR3 is TGTGCCAGCAGCCCTCCCGGAGGTTCCCTGTTCTTC. It yields the protein CASSPPGGSLFF.

This clone showed up just once. This chain uses TRBV4-1 with TRBJ2-1; TRBD2 aligns across 9 bases. CDR3 length equals 16 residues. The J segment lost 7 bases and the V segment lost 0 bases, leaving 7 bases of the junction unmatched. The germline gives CDR1 MGHRA, CDR2 YSYEKL. CDR3 residues: CASSQETQAGGNEQFF. CDR3 in DNA: TGCGCCAGCAGCCAAGAAACGCAAGCGGGGGGAAATGAGCAGTTCTTC.

This chain uses TRBV12-5 with TRBJ1-1; D possibly corresponds to TRBD1 (5 bases). This CDR3 comprises 13 residues. CDR1 LGHNT and CDR2 FRNRAP come from the germline V gene. The V and J ends lost 2 bases and 5 bases respectively, with 9 bases between them. Written as DNA, the CDR3 is TGTGCTAGTGGTTTGTCTGGGGGGACTGAAGCTTTCTTT. This gives the protein CASGLSGGTEAFF.

The chain recombines TRBV29-1 with TRBJ1-1, with no clear D. The germline CDR1 and CDR2 sequences are SQVTM and ANQGSEA. This CDR3 comprises 11 residues. V was clipped by 4 bases and J by 4 bases, with 7 bases between them. CDR3 nucleotide sequence: TGCAGCGTTGGGAGATCCACTGAAGCTTTCTTT. This sequence encodes CSVGRSTEAFF. The full variable domain, with the rest looked up from reference TRBV29-1 and TRBJ1-1, is SAVISQKPSRDICQRGTSLTIQCQVDSQVTMMFWYRQQPGQSLTLIATANQGSEATYESGFVIDKFPISRPNLTFSTLTVSNMSPEDSSIYLCSVGRSTEAFFGQGTRLTVV.

This chain links TRBV24-1 with TRBJ1-6; maybe TRBD1 (6 bases). Trimming shortened V by 3 bases and J by 0 bases, and 17 bases separated the two germline ends. Per germline, CDR1 KGHDR and CDR2 SFDVKD. The CDR3 is 19 residues long. The CDR3 here is CATSDTVGDTSSYNSPLHF. The CDR3 coding sequence is TGTGCCACCAGTGATACCGTAGGGGACACTAGCTCCTATAATTCACCCCTCCACTTT.

This clone is a singleton in its sample. The V gene is TRBV10-3, the J gene TRBJ2-7; TRBD1 might be the D (6 bases). Germline V gene lookup returns CDR1 ENHRY and CDR2 SYGVKD. V shed 3 bases and J shed 4 bases, with 10 bases lying between them. The length of the CDR3 is 13 residues. In DNA form, the CDR3 reads TGTGCCATCAGTGATCAAACAGGGTACGAGCAGTACTTC. Translation: CAISDQTGYEQYF.

J is TRBJ1-5 and V is TRBV28; 7 bases match TRBD1. V gave up 8 bases and J gave up 5 bases; unmatched junction bases: 6. This CDR3 is built from 13 residues. CDR1 and CDR2 (germline): MDHEN, SYDVKM. CDR3 coding DNA: TGTGCCAGCCATCAGGGGGGTCATCAGCCCCAGCATTTT. Protein product: CASHQGGHQPQHF.

V gene TRBV3-1 (or the pseudogene TRBV3-2) combines with J gene TRBJ2-1, with TRBD1 identical over 8 bases. This CDR3 region has 14 residues. The germline V gene has CDR1 LGHDT and CDR2 YNNKEL (reference sequence). The V and J ends lost 4 bases and 9 bases, in that order; junction bases with no gene match: 8. The DNA of the CDR3 is TGTGCCAGCAGCCGAGCGGACAGGGCCGGTGAGCAGTTCTTC. Its protein product is CASSRADRAGEQFF.

V gene TRBV7-2 combines with J gene TRBJ2-5; D might be TRBD2 (5 bases). V lost 10 bases to trimming and J lost 4 bases, with 16 bases between them. CDR1 and CDR2 (germline): SGHTA, FQGNSA. The CDR3 contains 13 residues. CDR3 in amino acids: CATTIFGGETQYF. The CDR3 coding sequence is TGTGCCACCACCATATTCGGAGGAGAGACCCAGTACTTC.

The rearrangement joins TRBV3-1 (or the pseudogene TRBV3-2) to TRBJ2-1; TRBD2 matches at 11 bases. The V and J ends lost 0 bases and 2 bases, in that order; junction bases with no gene match: 9. The V gene's germline CDR1 is LGHDT and CDR2 YNNKEL (reference sequence). This CDR3 contains 19 residues. The DNA of the CDR3 is TGTGCCAGCAGCCAAGACCCCCGGACTAGCGGGTGGGCCTACAATGAGCAGTTCTTC. It specifies CASSQDPRTSGWAYNEQFF.

The chain links TRBV27 to TRBJ1-5; 12 bases are shared with TRBD1. Looked up from germline, CDR1 is MNHEY and CDR2 is SMNVEV (reference sequence). The ends lost 6 bases at V and 4 bases at J; junction bases unmatched: 13. The CDR3 has 18 residues. CDR3 residues: CASSKGTGGFFLNQPQHF. CDR3 nucleotide sequence: TGTGCCAGCAGCAAAGGGACAGGGGGCTTCTTTCTTAATCAGCCCCAGCATTTT.

The V and J genes are TRBV6-5 and TRBJ1-1, with TRBD1 matching 8 bases. The V gene's germline CDR1 is MNHEY and CDR2 SVGAGI. The CDR3 runs to 15 residues. With 7 bases clipped from V and 4 bases from J, the junction kept 11 bases outside the gene matches. The CDR3 DNA is TGTGCCAGCAAAACTTTTAGACAGGGGAGCACTGAAGCTTTCTTT. Translation: CASKTFRQGSTEAFF.

The chain is built from TRBV3-1 (or the pseudogene TRBV3-2) and TRBJ2-1; 7 bases agree with TRBD2. The CDR3 runs to 15 residues. Germline assignment: CDR1 LGHDT and CDR2 YNNKEL (reference sequence). With 4 bases clipped from V and 6 bases from J, the junction kept 9 bases outside the gene matches. The CDR3 region has the DNA TGTGCCAGCAGCCGACAGATGCGGGAGCGCAATGAGCAGTTCTTC. It codes for CASSRQMRERNEQFF.

The chain is built from TRBV5-8 and TRBJ2-3, with unresolved D. This CDR3 is 11 amino acids long. V was clipped by 3 bases and J by 7 bases, with 6 bases between them. Germline V gene sequence: CDR1 SGHTS, CDR2 YDEGEE. The CDR3 spells CASSSVNTQYF. CDR3 coding DNA: TGTGCCAGCAGCTCGGTAAATACGCAGTATTTT.

This clone has just one count. This sequence joins TRBV5-1 and TRBJ1-1; D may be TRBD1 (5 bases). This CDR3 comprises 15 residues. The V gene lost 5 bases and the J gene lost 0 bases, with 14 bases spanning the gap. Germline V gene lookup returns CDR1 SGHRS and CDR2 YFSETQ. The CDR3 coding sequence is TGCGCCAGCAGTGGGGCCGGAACCATGAACACTGAAGCTTTCTTT. It is translated as CASSGAGTMNTEAFF. Using reference TRBV5-1 and TRBJ1-1 for the parts outside the CDR3, the full variable domain is KAGVTQTPRYLIKTRGQQVTLSCSPISGHRSVSWYQQTPGQGLQFLFEYFSETQRNKGNFPGRFSGRQFSNSRSEMNVSTLELGDSALYLCASSGAGTMNTEAFFGQGTRLTVV.

Here the CDR3 reads CASAGTGFNEQFF. The CDR3, as DNA: TGCGCCTCAGCCGGGACAGGGTTCAATGAGCAGTTCTTC. V and J are TRBV5-1 and TRBJ2-1, with 9 bases identical to TRBD1. The germline CDR1 and CDR2 sequences are SGHRS and YFSETQ. Trimming at V came to 10 bases and at J to 6 bases, leaving 8 bases not matched to a gene. CDR3 size: 13 residues.

The V gene is TRBV2, the J gene TRBJ2-4; weak D call: TRBD2 (5 bases). Germline values: CDR1 SNHLY, CDR2 FYNNEI. Between the trimmed V and J ends, which lost 6 bases and 5 bases, there was a span of 17 bases. This CDR3 is built from 15 residues. The CDR3 protein is CASRDWGAGENIQYF. CDR3 nucleotides: TGTGCCAGCAGGGACTGGGGAGCCGGAGAAAACATTCAGTACTTC.

This clone came up a few times. The V gene is TRBV4-2, the J gene TRBJ2-1; a weak D match, TRBD2 (5 bases). The CDR3 loop spans 14 amino acids. V lost 0 bases and J lost 9, with 12 bases in between. In germline, CDR1 is LGHNA, CDR2 YNFKEQ. DNA of the CDR3: TGTGCCAGCAGCCAAGATCGACGGGGTTCTGAGCAGTTCTTC. This sequence encodes CASSQDRRGSEQFF.

This sequence joins TRBV7-6 and TRBJ2-7; D perhaps matches TRBD2 (6 bases). The ends were cut back, 5 bases at V and 6 bases at J, with 23 bases in the middle. The CDR3 is 16 residues long. Germline CDR1 and CDR2: SGHVS and FNYEAQ. Here the CDR3 DNA reads TGTGCCAGCAGCCCGTTAGCGGCCCTCGAATTGAGCGAGCAGTACTTC. Protein sequence: CASSPLAALELSEQYF. The variable domain in full, completed from reference TRBV7-6 and TRBJ2-7, reads GAGVSQSPRYKVTKRGQDVALRCDPISGHVSLYWYRQALGQGPEFLTYFNYEAQQDKSGLPNDRFSAERPEGSISTLTIQRTEQRDSAMYRCASSPLAALELSEQYFGPGTRLTVT.

The chain has TRBV4-1 and TRBJ2-1, with 8 nucleotides matching TRBD2. Germline V gene data show CDR1 as MGHRA and CDR2 as YSYEKL. V was clipped by 0 bases and J by 5 bases; unmatched bases: 6. This CDR3 has 16 residues. CDR3 DNA: TGCGCCAGCAGCCAAGAGATGACCGGGGGGGACAATGAGCAGTTCTTC. Protein sequence: CASSQEMTGGDNEQFF.

This clone showed up just a few times. The rearrangement uses TRBV11-2 and TRBJ2-1, with 9 bases that match TRBD2. The CDR3 totals 18 residues. Trimming cost V 0 bases and J 5 bases; bases outside gene matches: 11. The V gene's germline CDR1 is SGHAT and CDR2 FQNNGV. CDR3 amino acids: CASSLDPAGGPVNNEQFF. In DNA form, the CDR3 reads TGTGCCAGCAGCTTAGATCCAGCGGGGGGCCCCGTGAACAATGAGCAGTTCTTC.